The rows below give T cell receptor beta chains drawn from one sample of a study of blood T cell repertoires in COVID-19. Only in-frame clones appear in the TCRdb table, and some are missing; sequencing was by immunoSEQ multiplex PCR. The sample lists approximately 60,000 clones, 70% to 80% occurring once. The sequenced material came from peripheral blood. The source is a man aged 55-75 years with acute or convalescent COVID-19. Both conserved end residues are part of each CDR3. The order of the fields is CDR3 protein, CDR3 DNA, J gene, clone size, D gene, V gene. A D gene is named only where the DNA matches it firmly. Not every row has a clone size; where given, it reads once, few, many or a size class.

CDR3: CASDTGGKPGNTIYF
DNA: TGTGCCAGCGATACGGGGGGGAAGCCTGGAAACACCATATATTTT
J: TRBJ1-3
size: .
D: .
V: TRBV19

CDR3: CASSTRPSGRAQETQYF
DNA: TGTGCCAGCAGCACCCGCCCTAGCGGGAGGGCCCAAGAGACCCAGTACTTC
J: TRBJ2-5
size: .
D: TRBD2
V: TRBV7-9

CDR3: CASSEGGLREQFF
DNA: TGTGCCAGCAGTGAAGGGGGGCTCCGTGAGCAGTTCTTC
J: TRBJ2-1
size: few
D: .
V: TRBV2

CDR3: CASSHTSGYQETQYF
DNA: TGTGCTAGCAGCCATACTAGCGGCTACCAAGAGACCCAGTACTTC
J: TRBJ2-5
size: .
D: TRBD2
V: TRBV7-7

CDR3: CASSYREGAGANVLTF
DNA: TGCGCCAGCAGTTACAGGGAAGGTGCTGGGGCCAACGTCCTGACTTTC
J: TRBJ2-6
size: .
D: .
V: TRBV5-1

CDR3: CASTRTENTEAFF
DNA: TGTGCCAGCACCAGAACAGAGAACACTGAAGCTTTCTTT
J: TRBJ1-1
size: .
D: .
V: TRBV6-6

CDR3: CASSYGGVNTEAFF
DNA: TGTGCCAGCAGTTACGGGGGGGTGAACACTGAAGCTTTCTTT
J: TRBJ1-1
size: .
D: .
V: TRBV6-5

CDR3: CASSGTGGNYGYTF
DNA: TGTGCCAGCAGTGGGACAGGGGGGAACTATGGCTACACCTTC
J: TRBJ1-2
size: .
D: TRBD1
V: TRBV27

CDR3: CASSLVGTSGYTGELFF
DNA: TGCGCCAGCAGCTTGGTGGGGACTAGCGGATACACCGGGGAGCTGTTTTTT
J: TRBJ2-2
size: once
D: TRBD2
V: TRBV5-1

CDR3: CATSRGAGEEQYF
DNA: TGTGCCACCAGCAGAGGGGCAGGGGAAGAGCAGTACTTC
J: TRBJ2-7
size: .
D: .
V: TRBV15

CDR3: CASTSGSTGELFF
DNA: TGTGCCAGCACTAGCGGGAGTACCGGGGAGCTGTTTTTT
J: TRBJ2-2
size: .
D: TRBD2
V: TRBV7-3

CDR3: CASSIYRGRNYGYTF
DNA: TGTGCCAGTAGTATCTACAGGGGGCGTAACTATGGCTACACCTTC
J: TRBJ1-2
size: .
D: TRBD1
V: TRBV19

CDR3: CASSRRQGWQFF
DNA: TGTGCCAGCAGCCGACGACAGGGGTGGCAGTTCTTC
J: TRBJ2-1
size: .
D: TRBD1
V: TRBV3-1/TRBV3-2

CDR3: CASSYSLDRAQETQYF
DNA: TGTGCCAGCAGTTACTCCCTGGACAGGGCGCAAGAGACCCAGTACTTC
J: TRBJ2-5
size: .
D: TRBD1
V: TRBV6-5

CDR3: CASSSQGAGELFF
DNA: TGTGCCAGCAGCTCCCAGGGGGCCGGGGAGCTGTTTTTT
J: TRBJ2-2
size: .
D: TRBD1
V: TRBV11-1

CDR3: CASSLVPGEVDTQYF
DNA: TGCGCCAGCAGCTTGGTTCCGGGAGAGGTAGATACGCAGTATTTT
J: TRBJ2-3
size: .
D: .
V: TRBV5-1

CDR3: CASSLAPSGNEQFF
DNA: TGTGCCAGCAGCTTAGCGCCCTCGGGCAATGAGCAGTTCTTC
J: TRBJ2-1
size: few
D: .
V: TRBV7-3

CDR3: CASSPRGGSGELFF
DNA: TGTGCCAGCAGCCCCCGGGGGGGTTCCGGGGAGCTGTTTTTT
J: TRBJ2-2
size: .
D: TRBD2
V: TRBV7-2

CDR3: CASRKLAVQHSYEQYF
DNA: TGTGCCAGCAGGAAACTAGCGGTCCAACACTCCTACGAGCAGTACTTC
J: TRBJ2-7
size: .
D: TRBD2
V: TRBV4-2

CDR3: CSALGGAFYEQYF
DNA: TGCAGCGCCCTTGGGGGCGCGTTTTACGAGCAGTACTTC
J: TRBJ2-7
size: once
D: .
V: TRBV29-1

CDR3: CASSKTGGETNEKLFF
DNA: TGTGCCAGCAGCAAGACAGGGGGGGAGACTAATGAAAAACTGTTTTTT
J: TRBJ1-4
size: .
D: .
V: TRBV21-1

CDR3: CASSETGYNQPQHF
DNA: TGTGCCAGCAGTGAAACAGGGTACAATCAGCCCCAGCATTTT
J: TRBJ1-5
size: few
D: .
V: TRBV6-1

CDR3: CASSFPGLVTEAFF
DNA: TGTGCCAGCAGCTTCCCAGGGTTAGTCACTGAAGCTTTCTTT
J: TRBJ1-1
size: .
D: .
V: TRBV7-8

CDR3: CASRLGGTGAHEQYF
DNA: TGTGCCAGCAGGCTCGGAGGGACAGGGGCCCACGAGCAGTACTTC
J: TRBJ2-7
size: .
D: TRBD1
V: TRBV7-9

CDR3: CASSLLLAGGVKETQYF
DNA: TGTGCCAGCAGTTTATTACTAGCGGGAGGAGTGAAAGAGACCCAGTACTTC
J: TRBJ2-5
size: few
D: TRBD2
V: TRBV27

CDR3: CASSPVQGSNQPQHF
DNA: TGTGCCAGCTCACCAGTACAGGGTAGCAATCAGCCCCAGCATTTT
J: TRBJ1-5
size: .
D: .
V: TRBV18

CDR3: CAISGDTDSPLHF
DNA: TGTGCCATCAGTGGGGACACCGATTCACCCCTCCACTTT
J: TRBJ1-6
size: few
D: .
V: TRBV10-3

CDR3: CASSIRGRGNTEAFF
DNA: TGTGCCAGTAGTATAAGGGGGCGGGGGAACACTGAAGCTTTCTTT
J: TRBJ1-1
size: .
D: TRBD1
V: TRBV19

CDR3: CASSLGDRTGELFF
DNA: TGCGCCAGCAGCTTAGGGGATCGAACCGGGGAGCTGTTTTTT
J: TRBJ2-2
size: once
D: .
V: TRBV5-1

CDR3: CATNDPTGTGYTF
DNA: TGTGCCACCAACGATCCGACAGGGACCGGCTACACCTTC
J: TRBJ1-2
size: .
D: TRBD1
V: TRBV24-1

CDR3: CASSLGYSGEETQYF
DNA: TGTGCCAGCAGTTTAGGATACAGCGGGGAAGAGACCCAGTACTTC
J: TRBJ2-5
size: .
D: TRBD2
V: TRBV27

CDR3: CASSKTGTGELFF
DNA: TGTGCCAGCAGCAAAACAGGGACCGGGGAGCTGTTTTTT
J: TRBJ2-2
size: .
D: .
V: TRBV9

CDR3: CATSEDRAGQPQHF
DNA: TGTGCCACCAGTGAAGACAGGGCCGGACAGCCCCAGCATTTT
J: TRBJ1-5
size: .
D: TRBD1
V: TRBV24-1

CDR3: CASSEERGNEQFF
DNA: TGTGCCAGCAGTGAAGAGCGCGGCAATGAGCAGTTCTTC
J: TRBJ2-1
size: .
D: .
V: TRBV6-4

CDR3: CASSYTGGPGELFF
DNA: TGCGCCAGCAGCTACACAGGGGGCCCCGGGGAGCTGTTTTTT
J: TRBJ2-2
size: .
D: TRBD1
V: TRBV5-1

CDR3: CASIRGGTGELFF
DNA: TGTGCCAGTATCAGGGGCGGGACCGGGGAGCTGTTTTTT
J: TRBJ2-2
size: .
D: .
V: TRBV19

CDR3: CASSALGAMSTDTQYF
DNA: TGTGCCAGCAGCGCCCTGGGCGCGATGAGCACAGATACGCAGTATTTT
J: TRBJ2-3
size: .
D: .
V: TRBV7-9

CDR3: CASSLGHRGAGDKETQYF
DNA: TGTGCCAGCAGCTTAGGTCACCGGGGGGCGGGAGACAAAGAGACCCAGTACTTC
J: TRBJ2-5
size: .
D: .
V: TRBV7-9

CDR3: CASSRQVNGYTF
DNA: TGTGCCAGCAGCCGACAGGTTAATGGCTACACCTTC
J: TRBJ1-2
size: .
D: .
V: TRBV7-2